These 18 T cell receptor beta chains came from one sample sequenced in a study of blood T cell repertoires in COVID-19. Sequenced by immunoSEQ multiplex PCR; TCRdb stores in-frame clones only, minus some. The sample contains over 300,000 clones, around 92% of which appear only once. Specimen: peripheral blood. The receptors here all came from a man between 18 and 35 years old who had recovered from COVID-19.

The V gene is TRBV7-2, the J gene TRBJ2-3, with TRBD2 identical over 9 bases. In germline, CDR1 is SGHTA, CDR2 FQGNSA. Trimming removed 1 base from V and 4 bases from J; junction bases left unmatched: 6. The CDR3 covers 16 residues. CDR3 in DNA: TGTGCCAGCAGCTTAGGGCGGGGGGGTGTAGCAGATACGCAGTATTTT. Its translation is CASSLGRGGVADTQYF.

This chain uses TRBV4-2 with TRBJ1-1; no firm D call. The CDR3 extends over 14 amino acids. Trimming removed 0 bases from V and 0 bases from J, with 5 bases in between. Per germline, CDR1 LGHNA and CDR2 YNFKEQ. In DNA form, the CDR3 reads TGTGCCAGCAGCCAAGATCTCCTGAACACTGAAGCTTTCTTT. This translates into CASSQDLLNTEAFF.

The chain links TRBV2 to TRBJ1-1, with 8 bases that match TRBD1. After removal of 2 bases from V and 1 base from J, the junction contained 3 bases not matched to a gene. The CDR3 runs to 15 residues. Per the germline V gene, CDR1 is SNHLY and CDR2 is FYNNEI. CDR3 nucleotide sequence: TGTGCCAGCAGTGAATTGGGACAGGAGAACACTGAAGCTTTCTTT. Its protein product is CASSELGQENTEAFF.

The rearrangement links TRBV4-1 to TRBJ2-1; tentative D call: TRBD2 (6 bases). This CDR3 is built from 15 residues. V dropped 0 bases and J dropped 8 bases, with 14 bases sitting between them. CDR1 MGHRA and CDR2 YSYEKL come from the germline V gene. CDR3 sequence: CASSQDLVGTDEQFF. CDR3 coding DNA: TGCGCCAGCAGCCAAGATCTGGTAGGGACTGATGAGCAGTTCTTC.

The chain couples TRBV6-5 to TRBJ2-7; the D is unclear. Germline values: CDR1 MNHEY, CDR2 SVGAGI. CDR3 length equals 12 residues. V shed 5 bases and J shed 7 bases, with 12 bases lying between them. Here the CDR3 DNA reads TGTGCCAGCAGTCTCGAGGATGCGGAGCAGTACTTC. Its translation is CASSLEDAEQYF.

This chain links TRBV4-1 with TRBJ2-7, with 9 bases identical to TRBD2. The CDR3 contains 17 residues. The J segment lost 2 bases and the V segment lost 0 bases, leaving 8 bases of the junction unmatched. CDR1 is MGHRA and CDR2 is YSYEKL in the germline V gene. CDR3 coding DNA: TGCGCCAGCAGCCAAGAGGTGGTGGTAGCGGGAGCCTACGAGCAGTACTTC. Encoded protein: CASSQEVVVAGAYEQYF.

V usage is TRBV5-6 and J usage is TRBJ1-2, with 7 bases lining up with TRBD1. The CDR3 is 15 residues long. Germline trimming cut 4 bases from V and 7 bases from J; bases unmatched to any gene: 13. Looked up from germline, CDR1 is SGHDT and CDR2 is YYEEEE. The CDR3 DNA follows: TGTGCCAGCAGCCTACCGCAGGGGGTTTTAGGTGGCTACACCTTC. Protein sequence: CASSLPQGVLGGYTF.

CDR3 in DNA: TGTGCCAGCAGCCAAGAGGACGGCGGGAGGGCCTACAATGAGCAGTTCTTC. Translation gives CASSQEDGGRAYNEQFF. V and J are TRBV4-2 and TRBJ2-1, with 9 positions matching TRBD2. Germline CDR1 and CDR2: LGHNA and YNFKEQ. The CDR3 is 17 amino acids. With 0 bases clipped from V and 2 bases from J, the junction kept 5 bases outside the gene matches.

The rearrangement links TRBV3-1 (or the pseudogene TRBV3-2) to TRBJ2-1; D remains ambiguous. This CDR3 spans 17 amino acids. Trimming cost V 1 base and J 4 bases, with 17 bases left between them. The germline V gene encodes CDR1 LGHDT and CDR2 YNNKEL (reference sequence). Written as DNA, the CDR3 is TGTGCCAGCAGCCAAGTGTTTAGATTACTTATGTACAATGAGCAGTTCTTC. Translation: CASSQVFRLLMYNEQFF.

The rearrangement uses TRBV5-1 and TRBJ2-5, with 7 bases aligning to TRBD2. The CDR3 is 14 residues long. The trim removed 0 bases at V and 5 bases at J, leaving 4 bases unmatched. The germline V gene encodes CDR1 SGHRS and CDR2 YFSETQ. The CDR3 is CASSLAGEGETQYF. The CDR3, as DNA: TGCGCCAGCAGCTTGGCTGGGGAGGGTGAGACCCAGTACTTC.

V and J are TRBV29-1 and TRBJ2-7; 9 nucleotides agree with TRBD1. This CDR3 is built from 14 residues. Germline assignment: CDR1 SQVTM and CDR2 ANQGSEA. V was pared by 6 bases and J by 5 bases, with 11 bases of the junction left unmatched. The DNA of the CDR3 is TGCAGCGTAAAAGGGACAGGGAAAGTCCACGAGCAGTACTTC. Its translation: CSVKGTGKVHEQYF.

The V call is TRBV29-1, the J call TRBJ1-5; the D is unclear. V was pared by 8 bases and J by 5 bases, with 16 bases between. CDR1 is SQVTM, CDR2 ANQGSEA, per germline. The CDR3 is 13 residues long. The CDR3 region is CSPCVGVHQPQHF. The CDR3 bases are TGCAGCCCTTGCGTCGGTGTCCATCAGCCCCAGCATTTT.

The chain joins TRBV29-1 to TRBJ2-5, with TRBD2 identical over 7 bases. Germline assignment: CDR1 SQVTM and CDR2 ANQGSEA. J lost 1 base, V lost 6 bases, and 5 bases had no gene match. The CDR3 sequence is 13 residues long. CDR3 DNA sequence: TGCAGCGTAGTGACTAGCTCCCAAGAGACCCAGTACTTC. Its protein is CSVVTSSQETQYF.

V and J are TRBV5-8 and TRBJ1-4; D is unresolved. The V end lost 0 bases, the J end lost 6 bases, and 12 bases lay between the germline ends. Germline-derived CDR1 and CDR2 are SGHTS and YDEGEE. CDR3 length: 15 amino acids. The CDR3 nucleotides are TGTGCCAGCAGCTTGGGTGGAGGATATGATGAAAAACTGTTTTTT. As protein: CASSLGGGYDEKLFF.

The CDR3 DNA reads as TGTGCCAGCAGCGTAGCGGAGCGTTGGAACACCGGGGAGCTGTTTTTT. Protein: CASSVAERWNTGELFF. V is TRBV9 and J is TRBJ2-2; D remains unclear. The germline gives CDR1 SGDLS, CDR2 YYNGEE. The CDR3 runs 16 residues. V lost 0 bases and J 1 base, leaving 10 bases between the germline ends.

V usage is TRBV6-5 and J usage is TRBJ1-2, with 8 bases matching TRBD1. CDR3 length: 13 amino acids. In germline, CDR1 is MNHEY, CDR2 SVGAGI. V lost 7 bases to trimming and J lost 6 bases; unmatched junction nucleotides: 7. CDR3 in amino acids: CASNPDRADGYTF. As DNA, the CDR3 is TGTGCCAGCAACCCGGACAGGGCGGATGGCTACACCTTC.

The J gene is TRBJ2-4, the V gene TRBV10-3; 7 nucleotides match TRBD2. The CDR3 is made up of 16 amino acids. Per germline, CDR1 ENHRY and CDR2 SYGVKD. The V gene end was trimmed by 2 bases and the J gene end by 3 bases; junction bases not matched to a gene: 7. The CDR3 loop is CAISEIVGGDKNIQYF. The CDR3 DNA is TGTGCCATCAGTGAGATTGTGGGGGGGGACAAAAACATTCAGTACTTC.

V usage is TRBV25-1 and J usage is TRBJ2-7; D not resolved. V was trimmed by 7 bases and J by 3 bases, leaving 13 bases between them. The CDR3 consists of 13 residues. From germline, CDR1 is MGHDK and CDR2 SYGVNS. CDR3 in DNA: TGTGCCAGCACGAGTTTTAGTTTCTACGAGCAGTACTTC. Its translation is CASTSFSFYEQYF.